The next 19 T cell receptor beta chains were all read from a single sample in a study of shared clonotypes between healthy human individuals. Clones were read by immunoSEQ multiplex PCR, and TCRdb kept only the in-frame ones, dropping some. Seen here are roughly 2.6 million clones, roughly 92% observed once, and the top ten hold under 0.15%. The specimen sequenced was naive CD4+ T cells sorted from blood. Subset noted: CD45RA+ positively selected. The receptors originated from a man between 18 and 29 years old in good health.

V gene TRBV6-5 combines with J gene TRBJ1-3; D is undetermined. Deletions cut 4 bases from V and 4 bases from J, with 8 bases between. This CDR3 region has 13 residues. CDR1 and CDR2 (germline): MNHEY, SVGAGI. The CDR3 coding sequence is TGTGCCAGCAGTTCTCCGGCGGGAAACACCATATATTTT. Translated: CASSSPAGNTIYF.

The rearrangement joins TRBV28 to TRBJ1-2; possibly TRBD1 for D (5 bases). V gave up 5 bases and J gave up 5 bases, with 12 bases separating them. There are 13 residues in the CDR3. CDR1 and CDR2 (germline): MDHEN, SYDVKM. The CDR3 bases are TGTGCCAGCAGTGACAGAGATCTTTATGGCTACACCTTC. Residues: CASSDRDLYGYTF.

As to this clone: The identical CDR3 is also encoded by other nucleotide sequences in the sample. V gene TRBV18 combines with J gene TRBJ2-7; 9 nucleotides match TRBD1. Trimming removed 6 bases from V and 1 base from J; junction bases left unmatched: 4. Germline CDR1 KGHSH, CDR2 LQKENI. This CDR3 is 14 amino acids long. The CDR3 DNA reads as TGTGCCAGCTCCGCCGGGACAGGGTCCTACGAGCAGTACTTC. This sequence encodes CASSAGTGSYEQYF. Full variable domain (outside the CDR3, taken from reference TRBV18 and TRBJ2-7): NAGVMQNPRHLVRRRGQEARLRCSPMKGHSHVYWYRQLPEEGLKFMVYLQKENIIDESGMPKERFSAEFPKEGPSILRIQQVVRGDSAAYFCASSAGTGSYEQYFGPGTRLTVT.

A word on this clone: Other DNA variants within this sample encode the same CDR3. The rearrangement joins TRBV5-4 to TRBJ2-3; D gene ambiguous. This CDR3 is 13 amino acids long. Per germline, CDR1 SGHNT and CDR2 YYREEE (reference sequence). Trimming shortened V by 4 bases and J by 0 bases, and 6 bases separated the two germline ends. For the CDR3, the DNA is TGTGCCAGCAGCCCTGGGAGCACAGATACGCAGTATTTT. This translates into CASSPGSTDTQYF.

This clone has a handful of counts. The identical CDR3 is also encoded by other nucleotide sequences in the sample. This CDR3 reads CASSRTDNSPLHF. CDR3 DNA: TGCGCCAGCAGCCGGACTGATAATTCACCCCTCCACTTT. The chain joins TRBV5-1 to TRBJ1-6; no clear D gene. The CDR3 covers 13 residues. Germline CDR1 reads SGHRS; CDR2 reads YFSETQ. The V end lost 4 bases, the J end lost 5 bases, and 7 bases lay between the germline ends.

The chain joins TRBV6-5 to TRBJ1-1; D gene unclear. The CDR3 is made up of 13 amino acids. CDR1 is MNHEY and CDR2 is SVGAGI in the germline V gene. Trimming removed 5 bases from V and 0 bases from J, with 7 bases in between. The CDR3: CASSRTMNTEAFF. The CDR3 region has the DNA TGTGCCAGCAGTAGGACCATGAACACTGAAGCTTTCTTT.

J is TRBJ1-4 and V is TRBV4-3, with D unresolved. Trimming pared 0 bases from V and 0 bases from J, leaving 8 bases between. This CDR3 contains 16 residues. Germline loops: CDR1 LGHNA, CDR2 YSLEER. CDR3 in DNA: TGCGCCAGCAGCCAAGACAGGAGTCCAACTAATGAAAAACTGTTTTTT. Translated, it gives CASSQDRSPTNEKLFF.

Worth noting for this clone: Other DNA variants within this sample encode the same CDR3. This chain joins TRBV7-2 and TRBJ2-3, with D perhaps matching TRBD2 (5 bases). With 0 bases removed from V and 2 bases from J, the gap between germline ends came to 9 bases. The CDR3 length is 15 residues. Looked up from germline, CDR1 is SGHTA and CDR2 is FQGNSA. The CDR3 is CASSLAGGSTDTQYF. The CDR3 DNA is TGTGCCAGCAGCTTAGCCGGAGGATCCACAGATACGCAGTATTTT.

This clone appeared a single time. This chain's CDR3 is CASSLDRTYNSPLHF. DNA of the CDR3: TGTGCCAGCAGTTTAGATCGAACCTATAATTCACCCCTCCACTTT. The V gene is TRBV27, the J gene TRBJ1-6; D gene ambiguous. The V and J ends lost 2 bases and 2 bases respectively, with 7 bases between them. Germline V gene lookup returns CDR1 MNHEY and CDR2 SMNVEV (reference sequence). CDR3 length: 15 residues.

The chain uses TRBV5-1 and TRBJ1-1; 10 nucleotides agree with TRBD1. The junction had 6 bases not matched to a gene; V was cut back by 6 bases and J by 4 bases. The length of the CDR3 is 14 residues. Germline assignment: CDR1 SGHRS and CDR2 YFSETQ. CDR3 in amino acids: CASIPTGGGTEAFF. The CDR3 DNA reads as TGCGCCAGCATTCCGACAGGGGGCGGCACTGAAGCTTTCTTT.

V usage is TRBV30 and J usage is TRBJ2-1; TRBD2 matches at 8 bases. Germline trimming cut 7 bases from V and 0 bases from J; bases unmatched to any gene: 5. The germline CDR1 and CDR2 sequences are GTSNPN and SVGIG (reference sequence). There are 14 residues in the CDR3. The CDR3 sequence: CAFSAGVSYNEQFF. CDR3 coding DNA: TGTGCCTTTTCAGCGGGGGTCTCCTACAATGAGCAGTTCTTC. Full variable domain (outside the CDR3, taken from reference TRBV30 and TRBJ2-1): SQTIHQWPATLVQPVGSPLSLECTVEGTSNPNLYWYRQAAGRGLQLLFYSVGIGQISSEVPQNLSASRPQDRQFILSSKKLLLSDSGFYLCAFSAGVSYNEQFFGPGTRLTVL.

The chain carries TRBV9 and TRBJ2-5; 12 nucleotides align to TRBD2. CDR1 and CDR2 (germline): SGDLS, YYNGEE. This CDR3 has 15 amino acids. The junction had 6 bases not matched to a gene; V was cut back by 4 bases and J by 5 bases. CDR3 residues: CASSTSSGRVETQYF. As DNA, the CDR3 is TGTGCCAGCAGCACATCTAGCGGGAGGGTGGAGACCCAGTACTTC.

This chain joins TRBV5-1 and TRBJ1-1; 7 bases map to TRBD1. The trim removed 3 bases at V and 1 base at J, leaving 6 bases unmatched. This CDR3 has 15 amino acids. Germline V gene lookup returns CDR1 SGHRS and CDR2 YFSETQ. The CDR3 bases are TGCGCCAGCAGCTCCCGGGACAGTAAGAACACTGAAGCTTTCTTT. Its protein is CASSSRDSKNTEAFF. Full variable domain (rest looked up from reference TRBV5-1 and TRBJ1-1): KAGVTQTPRYLIKTRGQQVTLSCSPISGHRSVSWYQQTPGQGLQFLFEYFSETQRNKGNFPGRFSGRQFSNSRSEMNVSTLELGDSALYLCASSSRDSKNTEAFFGQGTRLTVV.

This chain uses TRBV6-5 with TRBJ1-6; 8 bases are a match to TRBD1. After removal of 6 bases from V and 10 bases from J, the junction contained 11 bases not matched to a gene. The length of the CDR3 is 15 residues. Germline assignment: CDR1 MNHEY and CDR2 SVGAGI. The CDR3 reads CASRYGRGRSSPLHF. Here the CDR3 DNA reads TGTGCCAGCAGGTATGGCAGGGGGCGATCGTCACCCCTCCACTTT.

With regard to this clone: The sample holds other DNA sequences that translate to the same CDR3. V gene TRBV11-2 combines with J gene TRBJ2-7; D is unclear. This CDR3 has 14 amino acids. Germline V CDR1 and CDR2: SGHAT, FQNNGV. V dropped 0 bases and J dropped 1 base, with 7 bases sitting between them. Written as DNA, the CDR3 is TGTGCCAGCAGCTTAGATCGACTTTCCTACGAGCAGTACTTC. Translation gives CASSLDRLSYEQYF.

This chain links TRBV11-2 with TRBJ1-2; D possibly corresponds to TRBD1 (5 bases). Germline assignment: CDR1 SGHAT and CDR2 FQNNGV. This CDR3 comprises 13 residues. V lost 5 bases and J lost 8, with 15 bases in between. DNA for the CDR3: TGTGCCAGCAGCAGCTTGGGGACTGGGGGCTACACCTTC. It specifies CASSSLGTGGYTF.

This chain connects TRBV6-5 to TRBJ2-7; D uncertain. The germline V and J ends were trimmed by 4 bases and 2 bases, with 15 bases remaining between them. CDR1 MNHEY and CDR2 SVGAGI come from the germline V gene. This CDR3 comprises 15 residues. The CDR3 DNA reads TGTGCCAGCAGTTCCCAGGTCACCCCCCCCTACGAGCAGTACTTC. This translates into CASSSQVTPPYEQYF.

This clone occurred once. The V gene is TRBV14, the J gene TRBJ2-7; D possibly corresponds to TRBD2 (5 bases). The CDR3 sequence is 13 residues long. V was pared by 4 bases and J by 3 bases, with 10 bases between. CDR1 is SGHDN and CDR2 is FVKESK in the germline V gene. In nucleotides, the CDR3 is TGTGCCAGCAGCCGCCTCGGGGACTACGAGCAGTACTTC. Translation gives CASSRLGDYEQYF.

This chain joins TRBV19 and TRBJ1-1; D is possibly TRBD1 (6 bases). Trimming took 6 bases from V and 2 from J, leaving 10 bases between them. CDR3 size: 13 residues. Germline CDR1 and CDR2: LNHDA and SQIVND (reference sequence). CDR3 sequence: CASRKGGNTEAFF. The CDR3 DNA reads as TGTGCCAGTAGGAAGGGGGGTAACACTGAAGCTTTCTTT.